The clone carrying this T cell receptor (beta chain) was counted ten times or more. Its antigen is currently unknown. This sample's time point: pre-sensitization, week 0. Treatment in this sample: therapeutic diphenylcyclopropenone sensitization with weekly scalp DPC. The study used a library that attached unique molecular identifiers to individual cDNA molecules. TCRdb recomputed calls from the RACE reads with MiXCR, one row per CDR3 protein. The sample contains 35,000 to 45,000 distinct CDR3 sequences, 9.5% to 15% of which appear only once. This sample is part of a study of human T cells and chemical hapten exposure. Study-wide results and limits: Correlating positively with patch test score were the PT1 expanded TCR counts. With alopecia, donors may have immune responses unlike healthy people's.

The CDR3 sequence is 18 residues long. The V end lost 0 bases, the J end lost 7 bases, and 25 bases lay between the germline ends. Germline CDR1 is SGDLS and CDR2 is YYNGEE. This TCR was recovered from a woman aged 25 to 39 with alopecia areata. Some clones in this sample may be carry-over from other donors' samples. Source: whole blood, taken in connection with sensitization to the hapten diphenylcyclopropenone (DPC). The chain links TRBV9 to TRBJ1-1; D gene ambiguous. CDR3 nucleotide sequence: TGTGCCAGCAGCGTAGCTTGGTCCGGGTTAAGTGGAGAAAGTGAAGCTTTCTTT. Its protein product is CASSVAWSGLSGESEAFF.